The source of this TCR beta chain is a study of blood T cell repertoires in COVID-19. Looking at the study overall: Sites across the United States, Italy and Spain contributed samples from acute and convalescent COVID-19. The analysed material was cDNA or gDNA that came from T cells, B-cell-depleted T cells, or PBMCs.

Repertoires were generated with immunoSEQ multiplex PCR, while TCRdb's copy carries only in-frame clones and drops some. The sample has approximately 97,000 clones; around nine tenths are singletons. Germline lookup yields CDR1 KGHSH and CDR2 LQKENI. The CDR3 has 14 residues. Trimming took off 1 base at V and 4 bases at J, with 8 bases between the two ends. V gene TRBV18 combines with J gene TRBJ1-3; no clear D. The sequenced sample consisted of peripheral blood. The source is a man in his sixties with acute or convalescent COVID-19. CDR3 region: CASSPLGEGNTIYF. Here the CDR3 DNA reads TGTGCCAGCTCACCACTGGGAGAAGGAAACACCATATATTTT.